Following are 4 T cell receptor beta chains from one sample sequenced in a study of response to subunit inactivated influenza vaccine. TCRdb reprocessed the RT-PCR reads with MiXCR, giving one entry per CDR3 protein. The sample lists 500,000 to 600,000 distinct CDR3 sequences; over 10% were seen once. This sample comprised PBMCs from blood, obtained roughly 47 days after vaccination. The receptor source for this set is a man aged 50 to 60 who received an inactivated influenza vaccine.

V is TRBV18 and J is TRBJ1-5, with D possibly TRBD1 on 6 matching bases. This CDR3 region has 13 residues. The germline V and J ends were trimmed by 6 bases and 7 bases, with 13 bases remaining between them. Germline V gene data show CDR1 as KGHSH and CDR2 as LQKENI. The CDR3 sequence is CASSPDRSQPQHF. The CDR3 DNA reads TGTGCCAGCTCCCCCGACAGGTCCCAGCCCCAGCATTTT. Drawing the rest from reference TRBV18 and TRBJ1-5, the complete variable domain is NAGVMQNPRHLVRRRGQEARLRCSPMKGHSHVYWYRQLPEEGLKFMVYLQKENIIDESGMPKERFSAEFPKEGPSILRIQQVVRGDSAAYFCASSPDRSQPQHFGDGTRLSIL.

This clonotype was counted ten times or more. The chain has TRBV20-1 and TRBJ2-1, with 10 bases fitting TRBD2. CDR3 length equals 15 residues. J gave up 7 bases and V 5 bases, and 11 bases lay outside the gene matches. From germline, CDR1 is DFQATT and CDR2 SNEGSKA (reference sequence). This CDR3 reads CSAPDGSGRVNEQFF. The CDR3 coding sequence is TGCAGTGCTCCAGACGGAAGCGGGAGGGTTAATGAGCAGTTCTTC.

This clonotype occurred many times. This rearrangement joins TRBV6-5 to TRBJ1-5; 9 bases agree with TRBD1. V lost 0 bases to trimming and J lost 6 bases; unmatched junction nucleotides: 3. Germline V gives CDR1 MNHEY, CDR2 SVGAGI. The CDR3 extends over 15 amino acids. The CDR3: CASSYSGQGSQPQHF. DNA of the CDR3: TGTGCCAGCAGTTACTCCGGACAGGGGAGTCAGCCCCAGCATTTT.

This rearrangement joins TRBV5-1 to TRBJ2-6; D is perhaps TRBD2 (6 bases). Germline assignment: CDR1 SGHRS and CDR2 YFSETQ. Trimming took 4 bases from V and 0 from J, leaving 8 bases between them. The CDR3 is 15 amino acids. The CDR3, as DNA: TGCGCCAGCAGCCCACTAGCCTCTGGGGCCAACGTCCTGACTTTC. Translation: CASSPLASGANVLTF.